One and the same sample provided the 10 T cell receptor beta chains below, sequenced in a study of blood T cell repertoires in COVID-19. The method was immunoSEQ multiplex PCR; TCRdb's version includes in-frame clones alone and lacks a portion of them. This table has 55,000 to 85,000 clones, around four fifths appearing once. The sample was peripheral blood. These receptors all come from a man between 60 and 70 years old with acute or convalescent COVID-19.

The gene calls are TRBV4-1 and TRBJ2-3, with D perhaps TRBD2 (6 bases). The germline V gene has CDR1 MGHRA and CDR2 YSYEKL. The CDR3 contains 15 residues. The ends were cut back, 1 base at V and 4 bases at J, with 12 bases in the middle. As DNA, the CDR3 is TGCGCCAGCAGCCAAGTGCCTAGCGACGCAGATACGCAGTATTTT. The encoded protein is CASSQVPSDADTQYF.

The rearrangement uses TRBV5-1 and TRBJ2-3; 10 positions match TRBD1. V lost 0 bases, J lost 6 bases, and 4 bases stayed unmatched. The CDR3 has 15 residues. Germline-derived CDR1 and CDR2 are SGHRS and YFSETQ. The CDR3 sequence: CASSLEGTGADTQYF. DNA for the CDR3: TGCGCCAGCAGCTTGGAAGGGACAGGGGCTGATACGCAGTATTTT.

The CDR3: CASSQVRGTSLNTEAFF. The CDR3, as DNA: TGCGCCAGCAGCCAGGTCAGGGGGACCTCATTGAACACTGAAGCTTTCTTT. The chain carries TRBV4-1 and TRBJ1-1; 7 nucleotides agree with TRBD1. This CDR3 comprises 17 residues. J lost 0 bases, V lost 3 bases, and 10 bases had no gene match. Germline V gene data show CDR1 as MGHRA and CDR2 as YSYEKL.

This clone ranks as medium-sized. The J gene is TRBJ2-7, the V gene TRBV7-8; 8 nucleotides agree with TRBD2. Germline values: CDR1 SGHVS, CDR2 FQNEAQ. J gave up 0 bases and V 6 bases, and 7 bases lay outside the gene matches. This CDR3 is built from 15 residues. The CDR3 here is CASRVTSEYSYEQYF. The CDR3 DNA reads as TGTGCCAGCAGGGTGACTAGCGAATACTCCTACGAGCAGTACTTC.

The chain is built from TRBV5-1 and TRBJ2-1; the D gene is possibly TRBD1 (6 bases). The CDR3 has 14 residues. Germline-derived CDR1 and CDR2 are SGHRS and YFSETQ. Trimming shortened V by 0 bases and J by 5 bases, and 9 bases separated the two germline ends. The CDR3, as DNA: TGCGCCAGCAGCTTGGAGGACAGACACAATGAGCAGTTCTTC. Translated: CASSLEDRHNEQFF. The entire variable domain, with the rest obtained from reference TRBV5-1 and TRBJ2-1, is as follows: KAGVTQTPRYLIKTRGQQVTLSCSPISGHRSVSWYQQTPGQGLQFLFEYFSETQRNKGNFPGRFSGRQFSNSRSEMNVSTLELGDSALYLCASSLEDRHNEQFFGPGTRLTVL.

This clone was observed a handful of times. V usage is TRBV19 and J usage is TRBJ2-2; TRBD1 matches at 9 bases. The CDR3 runs to 16 residues. Germline CDR1 reads LNHDA; CDR2 reads SQIVND (reference sequence). Trimming cost V 5 bases and J 2 bases; bases outside gene matches: 6. CDR3: CASSGDRAKNTGELFF. CDR3 sequence (DNA): TGTGCCAGTAGTGGGGACAGGGCTAAAAACACCGGGGAGCTGTTTTTT.

This sequence joins TRBV6-1 and TRBJ2-2; 7 bases agree with TRBD2. Trimming at V came to 0 bases and at J to 3 bases, leaving 10 bases not matched to a gene. Per the germline V gene, CDR1 is MNHNS and CDR2 is SASEGT. CDR3 size: 18 residues. The chain's CDR3 is CASSEALLGGSDTGELFF. DNA for the CDR3: TGTGCCAGCAGTGAAGCGCTTCTGGGCGGGAGCGACACCGGGGAGCTGTTTTTT.

This chain links TRBV27 with TRBJ2-2, with TRBD1 matching over 10 bases. This CDR3 has 18 amino acids. V dropped 6 bases and J dropped 7; count of bases not matched to a gene: 17. CDR1 and CDR2 (germline): MNHEY, SMNVEV (reference sequence). CDR3 amino acids: CASSRITRQGADDGELFF. DNA of the CDR3: TGTGCCAGCAGCCGTATTACCCGACAGGGGGCGGATGACGGGGAGCTGTTTTTT.

This clone appeared once. The J gene is TRBJ2-1, the V gene TRBV9; weak D call: TRBD2 (6 bases). The germline CDR1 and CDR2 sequences are SGDLS and YYNGEE. V lost 1 base and J 5 bases, leaving 13 bases between the germline ends. The CDR3 covers 15 residues. The CDR3 DNA reads TGTGCCAGCAGCGTAATGGGCGGGGATAACAATGAGCAGTTCTTC. It yields the protein CASSVMGGDNNEQFF.

This chain joins TRBV29-1 and TRBJ2-7; 14 nucleotides match TRBD2. The CDR3 is made up of 13 amino acids. Losses at the gene ends were 6 bases for V and 5 bases for J; bases not matched to a gene: 3. Germline V gene lookup returns CDR1 SQVTM and CDR2 ANQGSEA. The CDR3: CSVGTSGRNEQYF. CDR3 in DNA: TGCAGCGTGGGGACTAGCGGGAGAAACGAGCAGTACTTC.